These 28 T cell receptor beta chains originate from one sample sequenced in a study of response to subunit inactivated influenza vaccine. TCRdb redid the calling of the RT-PCR reads with MiXCR, one entry per CDR3 protein. Among about 540,000 distinct CDR3 sequences listed, roughly 23% were seen once. The data also belong to a second study, concerning T cells expressing NK-cell markers. As that report states: TCR beta cDNA was generated via 5'RACE template switching incorporating UMIs.

Here the sequenced sample was CD4+ T cells sorted from PBMCs, taken 11 to 12 days after vaccination. The source is a man in his fifties or sixties who received an inactivated influenza vaccine.

A few counts support this clonotype. This chain uses TRBV20-1 with TRBJ2-3; 13 nucleotides agree with TRBD2. The CDR3 runs to 15 residues. The V gene end was trimmed by 4 bases and the J gene end by 4 bases; junction bases not matched to a gene: 5. The germline CDR1 and CDR2 sequences are DFQATT and SNEGSKA (reference sequence). The CDR3 bases are TGCAGTGCTACGGGACTAGCGGGATTCTCAGATACGCAGTATTTT. Translated, it gives CSATGLAGFSDTQYF.

The V call is TRBV6-1, the J call TRBJ2-5; 7 positions match TRBD1. Germline lookup yields CDR1 MNHNS and CDR2 SASEGT. The CDR3 is 14 amino acids. V was pared by 7 bases and J by 2 bases, with 7 bases of the junction left unmatched. The CDR3 DNA sequence: TGTGCCAGCAAGACAGGGTTGAGACAAGAGACCCAGTACTTC. This sequence encodes CASKTGLRQETQYF.

This chain connects TRBV20-1 to TRBJ2-1; tentative D call: TRBD1 (5 bases). Germline loops: CDR1 DFQATT, CDR2 SNEGSKA (reference sequence). Trimming removed 5 bases at V and 1 base at J, with 15 bases between. CDR3 length: 15 amino acids. The CDR3 nucleotides are TGCAGTGCTCCCCTCACAGGAAGGTCCTACAATGAGCAGTTCTTC. Translated, it gives CSAPLTGRSYNEQFF.

The sample holds a few counts of this clonotype. V usage is TRBV7-8 and J usage is TRBJ1-1; D is uncertain. The CDR3 has 15 amino acids. The V end was cut by 1 base, the J end by 0 bases, with 9 bases between. Germline lookup yields CDR1 SGHVS and CDR2 FQNEAQ. CDR3 region: CASSLGQLMNTEAFF. The CDR3 DNA is TGTGCCAGCAGCTTAGGGCAGCTCATGAACACTGAAGCTTTCTTT.

This clonotype was observed a handful of times. The rearrangement joins TRBV28 to TRBJ2-1; weak D call: TRBD2 (6 bases). The CDR3 consists of 17 residues. Trimming shortened V by 5 bases and J by 0 bases, and 17 bases separated the two germline ends. CDR1 is MDHEN, CDR2 SYDVKM, per germline. The CDR3 DNA sequence: TGTGCCAGCAGTCCTCTTTACGGGAGCGACTCCTACAATGAGCAGTTCTTC. It specifies CASSPLYGSDSYNEQFF.

The chain is built from TRBV4-2 and TRBJ1-5; D is ambiguous. The CDR3 runs to 18 residues. Deletions cut 4 bases from V and 0 bases from J, with 19 bases between. Per the germline V gene, CDR1 is LGHNA and CDR2 is YNFKEQ. CDR3 protein: CASSPEAGIASSNQPQHF. DNA of the CDR3: TGTGCCAGCAGCCCGGAGGCAGGTATAGCCTCTAGCAATCAGCCCCAGCATTTT.

The table lists this clonotype with a few counts. V and J are TRBV24-1 and TRBJ2-1; D possibly corresponds to TRBD1 (7 bases). Looked up from germline, CDR1 is KGHDR and CDR2 is SFDVKD. This CDR3 region has 16 residues. V lost 1 base and J lost 9, with 18 bases in between. In nucleotides, the CDR3 is TGTGCCACCAGTGATTTTTCTTCGGCAGGGGGGCGTGAGCAGTTCTTC. Encoded protein: CATSDFSSAGGREQFF.

CDR3 bases: TGTGCCAGCAGCTTATTGAAGGGAGCCGGGGAGCTGTTTTTT. Translating gives CASSLLKGAGELFF. This chain connects TRBV7-2 to TRBJ2-2; D is possibly TRBD2 (5 bases). The CDR3 is 14 residues long. V lost 2 bases, J lost 6 bases, and 10 bases lay in between. Germline values: CDR1 SGHTA, CDR2 FQGNSA.

The V and J genes are TRBV4-3 and TRBJ2-6; tentative D call: TRBD2 (6 bases). Germline V gene lookup returns CDR1 LGHNA and CDR2 YSLEER. V dropped 2 bases and J dropped 0 bases, with 8 bases sitting between them. CDR3 size: 16 residues. The CDR3 spells CASSQQGGSGANVLTF. The DNA for the CDR3 is TGCGCCAGCAGCCAACAGGGAGGCTCTGGGGCCAACGTCCTGACTTTC.

This clonotype was observed a handful of times. V is TRBV29-1 and J is TRBJ2-3; 9 bases are a match to TRBD2. The CDR3 spans 13 residues. V dropped 5 bases and J dropped 3; count of bases not matched to a gene: 3. The germline gives CDR1 SQVTM, CDR2 ANQGSEA. The CDR3 reads CSVKRGDTDTQYF. The CDR3 coding sequence is TGCAGCGTTAAGCGGGGGGATACAGATACGCAGTATTTT.

The CDR3, as DNA: TGTGCCAGCAGCTCTGGGACTAGCGGATACTACGAGCAGTACTTC. Its translation is CASSSGTSGYYEQYF. V usage is TRBV11-2 and J usage is TRBJ2-7, with 11 bases fitting TRBD2. The CDR3 sequence is 15 residues long. Trimming cost V 4 bases and J 3 bases; bases outside gene matches: 5. Germline CDR1 reads SGHAT; CDR2 reads FQNNGV.

The sample holds a few counts of this clonotype. The V call is TRBV12-3 or TRBV12-4, the J call TRBJ2-1; 10 bases fit TRBD2. The CDR3 runs to 14 residues. Trimming cost V 10 bases and J 5 bases; bases outside gene matches: 8. As DNA, the CDR3 is TGTGCCACCTCCGGGACTAGCGCCAACAATGAGCAGTTCTTC. Its protein is CATSGTSANNEQFF.

This clonotype was counted many times. J is TRBJ2-1 and V is TRBV5-1; weak D call: TRBD1 (6 bases). This CDR3 has 15 amino acids. Trimming shortened V by 0 bases and J by 1 base, and 8 bases separated the two germline ends. CDR1 and CDR2 from the germline V gene are SGHRS and YFSETQ. Here the CDR3 reads CASSLAGQSYNEQFF. The CDR3 coding sequence is TGCGCCAGCAGCTTGGCGGGACAATCCTACAATGAGCAGTTCTTC.

This clonotype was seen a few times. This chain uses TRBV3-1 with TRBJ2-7, with D perhaps TRBD1 (6 bases). The V and J ends lost 4 bases and 7 bases respectively, with 11 bases between them. From germline, CDR1 is LGHDT and CDR2 YNNKEL (reference sequence). This CDR3 is 12 amino acids long. CDR3 sequence: CASSLTGFEQYF. In nucleotides, the CDR3 is TGTGCCAGCAGCCTCACAGGGTTTGAGCAGTACTTC.

In its sample, this clonotype was seen a few times. The chain recombines TRBV5-1 with TRBJ2-1, with D possibly TRBD2 on 5 matching bases. This CDR3 is 14 amino acids long. Germline V CDR1 and CDR2: SGHRS, YFSETQ. Trimming left V 0 bases short and J 9 bases short, with 13 bases between. Here the CDR3 reads CASSLVASKGEQFF. In DNA form, the CDR3 reads TGCGCCAGCAGCTTGGTTGCTAGCAAGGGTGAGCAGTTCTTC. The variable domain in full, with the rest retrieved from reference TRBV5-1 and TRBJ2-1, is KAGVTQTPRYLIKTRGQQVTLSCSPISGHRSVSWYQQTPGQGLQFLFEYFSETQRNKGNFPGRFSGRQFSNSRSEMNVSTLELGDSALYLCASSLVASKGEQFFGPGTRLTVL.

The gene calls are TRBV20-1 and TRBJ2-3, with 13 bases identical to TRBD2. In germline, CDR1 is DFQATT, CDR2 SNEGSKA (reference sequence). Trimming at V came to 7 bases and at J to 2 bases, leaving 9 bases not matched to a gene. This CDR3 has 16 amino acids. Here the CDR3 reads CSVELGLAGNTDTQYF. The CDR3 DNA is TGCAGTGTTGAACTGGGACTAGCGGGGAACACAGATACGCAGTATTTT.

V is TRBV5-6 and J is TRBJ2-5, with 10 bases lining up with TRBD1. Germline values: CDR1 SGHDT, CDR2 YYEEEE. The CDR3 has 16 residues. The junction had 10 bases not matched to a gene; V was cut back by 4 bases and J by 4 bases. The CDR3 DNA follows: TGTGCCAGCAGCCGGGCCGGGACAGGGGTTAGAGAGACCCAGTACTTC. Its translation is CASSRAGTGVRETQYF.

A few counts support this clonotype. The V gene is TRBV18, the J gene TRBJ2-1; TRBD2 might be the D (6 bases). CDR1 KGHSH and CDR2 LQKENI come from the germline V gene. V gave up 3 bases and J gave up 4 bases, with 10 bases separating them. The CDR3 consists of 14 residues. The CDR3 DNA reads as TGTGCCAGCTCACCCGAGAGCGGGTACAATGAGCAGTTCTTC. As protein: CASSPESGYNEQFF.

The table lists this clonotype with a few counts. This chain links TRBV20-1 with TRBJ2-7; 9 positions match TRBD2. The junction had 4 bases not matched to a gene; V was cut back by 0 bases and J by 1 base. Germline loops: CDR1 DFQATT, CDR2 SNEGSKA (reference sequence). This CDR3 has 15 residues. The CDR3: CSARERAGGSYEQYF. In nucleotides, the CDR3 is TGCAGTGCTAGAGAAAGAGCGGGAGGATCCTACGAGCAGTACTTC.

This sequence joins TRBV6-5 and TRBJ2-5; 8 nucleotides line up with TRBD1. Germline CDR1 and CDR2: MNHEY and SVGAGI. The V segment lost 2 bases and the J segment 2 bases; nucleotides outside the gene matches: 1. The CDR3 sequence is 14 residues long. The CDR3 reads CASSYRTGQETQYF. CDR3 nucleotide sequence: TGTGCCAGCAGTTACCGGACAGGGCAAGAGACCCAGTACTTC.

The chain uses TRBV6-2 or TRBV6-3 and TRBJ2-3; tentatively, D is TRBD2 (5 bases). Trimming removed 6 bases from V and 3 bases from J, with 13 bases in between. This CDR3 is built from 14 residues. From germline, CDR1 is MNHEY and CDR2 SVGEGT. CDR3 coding DNA: TGTGCCAGCAGAAGGGAGAAAGGGACAGATACGCAGTATTTT. Translation gives CASRREKGTDTQYF.

This chain links TRBV5-6 with TRBJ2-2, with TRBD2 as a possible D gene (6 bases). The germline V gene encodes CDR1 SGHDT and CDR2 YYEEEE. V was shortened by 1 base and J by 6 bases, with 13 bases between the two germline ends. CDR3 length: 15 residues. CDR3 residues: CASSLPGVIPGELFF. The CDR3 DNA follows: TGTGCCAGCAGCTTGCCGGGAGTCATACCCGGGGAGCTGTTTTTT.

CDR3 amino acids: CASSFQGRTSYEQYF. Here the CDR3 DNA reads TGTGCCAGCAGCTTCCAGGGGCGCACCTCCTACGAGCAGTACTTC. The genes are TRBV3-1 and TRBJ2-7; a weak D match, TRBD1 (6 bases). CDR3 size: 15 residues. CDR1 LGHDT and CDR2 YNNKEL come from the germline V gene (reference sequence). V was trimmed by 5 bases and J by 0 bases, leaving 14 bases between them.

The chain employs TRBV6-1 and TRBJ2-3; 7 positions agree with TRBD2. Germline CDR1 and CDR2: MNHNS and SASEGT. The CDR3 totals 14 residues. J was trimmed by 8 bases and V by 2 bases; bases with no gene match: 7. The chain's CDR3 is CASSESGAVFTQYF. CDR3 sequence (DNA): TGTGCCAGCAGTGAAAGCGGGGCCGTATTTACGCAGTATTTT.

This clonotype has just a few counts. The chain employs TRBV5-1 and TRBJ1-3; 11 nucleotides align to TRBD1. Trimming removed 4 bases from V and 2 bases from J; junction bases left unmatched: 5. The germline gives CDR1 SGHRS, CDR2 YFSETQ. This CDR3 has 16 residues. In DNA, the CDR3 is TGCGCCAGCAGCCCGGACAGGGGGCTAGCTGGAAACACCATATATTTT. Amino acids: CASSPDRGLAGNTIYF. The whole variable domain, filled in from reference TRBV5-1 and TRBJ1-3, reads KAGVTQTPRYLIKTRGQQVTLSCSPISGHRSVSWYQQTPGQGLQFLFEYFSETQRNKGNFPGRFSGRQFSNSRSEMNVSTLELGDSALYLCASSPDRGLAGNTIYFGEGSWLTVV.

This clonotype was picked up a small number of times. V is TRBV7-2 and J is TRBJ1-6; 9 bases are a match to TRBD1. The CDR3 has 16 amino acids. After removal of 5 bases from V and 9 bases from J, the junction contained 11 bases not matched to a gene. The germline V gene has CDR1 SGHTA and CDR2 FQGNSA. The CDR3: CASSPSGTGWGSPLHF. The CDR3 coding sequence is TGTGCCAGCAGCCCTTCCGGGACAGGGTGGGGTTCACCCCTCCACTTT. The whole variable domain, remainder taken from reference TRBV7-2 and TRBJ1-6, is GAGVSQSPSNKVTEKGKDVELRCDPISGHTALYWYRQSLGQGLEFLIYFQGNSAPDKSGLPSDRFSAERTGGSVSTLTIQRTQQEDSAVYLCASSPSGTGWGSPLHFGNGTRLTVT.

This clonotype showed up just a few times. The V call is TRBV12-3 or TRBV12-4, the J call TRBJ1-6; no definite D call. CDR3 size: 13 residues. The V gene lost 0 bases and the J gene lost 7 bases, with 4 bases spanning the gap. The CDR3 sequence: CASSLAQNSPLHF. In DNA form, the CDR3 reads TGTGCCAGCAGTTTAGCCCAGAATTCACCCCTCCACTTT.

This clonotype was seen a few times. The chain couples TRBV5-1 to TRBJ2-2; a possible D gene is TRBD1 (5 bases). This CDR3 spans 16 amino acids. Germline CDR1 reads SGHRS; CDR2 reads YFSETQ. Deletions cut 0 bases from V and 0 bases from J, with 9 bases between. CDR3 nucleotides: TGCGCCAGCAGCTTGGCCGGCAGGGCGAACACCGGGGAGCTGTTTTTT. Its protein is CASSLAGRANTGELFF.